Detailed here is one TCR beta chain. Its antigen is undetermined. The data were obtained in a study of PD-L1 blockade in urothelial cancer. Study findings and constraints: Stronger expansion of tumor-associated clones in blood at 3 weeks distinguished durable-benefit patients.

The time point: peripheral blood 6 weeks after treatment start. Measured with immunoSEQ multiplex PCR; TCRdb has only the in-frame clones, and not every one. The sample holds 40,000 to 45,000 clones, roughly nine tenths seen once. The CDR3 has 14 residues. Germline-derived CDR1 and CDR2 are LNHDA and SQIVND (reference sequence). Trimming took off 5 bases at V and 1 base at J, with 11 bases between the two ends. The sample here was PBMCs, taken around atezolizumab (anti-PD-L1) treatment. J is TRBJ2-5 and V is TRBV19; D gene uncertain. The receptor was derived from a man between 65 and 85 years old with urothelial cancer. This CDR3 is CASSVWSTQETQYF. DNA for the CDR3: TGTGCCAGTAGTGTGTGGTCTACCCAAGAGACCCAGTACTTC. Filled out from reference TRBV19 and TRBJ2-5, the complete variable domain reads DGGITQSPKYLFRKEGQNVTLSCEQNLNHDAMYWYRQDPGQGLRLIYYSQIVNDFQKGDIAEGYSVSREKKESFPLTVTSAQKNPTAFYLCASSVWSTQETQYFGPGTRLLVL.